The text below deals with one T cell receptor (beta chain). This sample stems from a study of blood T cell repertoires in COVID-19. About the research overall: Material from acute and convalescent COVID-19 was sourced from the United States, Italy and Spain. PBMCs, B-cell-depleted T cells, or T cells were the source of the cDNA or gDNA that made up the material.

As processed by the authors: By means of reference gene primer amplification, nucleated cell counts were estimated. Data came from immunoSEQ multiplex PCR; TCRdb stores just in-frame clones and leaves some out. V and J calls and clone size come straight from that table; D and trimming were deduced from the DNA. The profile shows 310,000 or so clones, roughly 91% of them singletons. V was pared by 5 bases and J by 6 bases, with 17 bases between. The CDR3 length is 15 residues. Germline V gives CDR1 LNHDA, CDR2 SQIVND (reference sequence). The V gene is TRBV19, the J gene TRBJ1-5; D remains ambiguous. The receptor's source is a man in his fifties or sixties with active or convalescent COVID-19. The source material was peripheral blood. CDR3 in amino acids: CASSPLREGGQPQHF. The CDR3 bases are TGTGCCAGTAGTCCCCTCCGAGAGGGAGGTCAGCCCCAGCATTTT.